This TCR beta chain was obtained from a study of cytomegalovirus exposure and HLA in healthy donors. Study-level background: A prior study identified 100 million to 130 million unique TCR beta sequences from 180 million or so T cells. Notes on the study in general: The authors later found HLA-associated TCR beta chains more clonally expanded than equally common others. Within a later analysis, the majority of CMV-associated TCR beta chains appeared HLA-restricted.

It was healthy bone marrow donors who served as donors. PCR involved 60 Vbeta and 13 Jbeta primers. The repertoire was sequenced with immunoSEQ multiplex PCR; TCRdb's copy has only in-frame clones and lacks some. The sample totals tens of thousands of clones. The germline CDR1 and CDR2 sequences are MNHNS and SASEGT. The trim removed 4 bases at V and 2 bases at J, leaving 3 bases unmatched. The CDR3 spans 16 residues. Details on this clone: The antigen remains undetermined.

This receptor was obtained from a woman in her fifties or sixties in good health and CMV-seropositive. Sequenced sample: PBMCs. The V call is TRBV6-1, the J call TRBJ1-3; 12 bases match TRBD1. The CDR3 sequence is CASSGDRGRAGNTIYF. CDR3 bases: TGTGCCAGCAGTGGGGACAGGGGGCGAGCTGGAAACACCATATATTTT.